This TCR beta chain was observed in a study of CD8 T cells in ankylosing spondylitis. This clonotype has only a few counts. The antigen is undetermined. The CDR3 is 17 amino acids. The germline V gene has CDR1 DFQATT and CDR2 SNEGSKA (reference sequence). Trimming removed 6 bases at V and 0 bases at J, with 21 bases between. Making use of molecular barcodes, quantitative 5'-RACE generated TCR beta libraries. In TCRdb, the 5' RACE reads were re-called with MiXCR into one record per CDR3 protein. Seen here are some 840,000 distinct CDR3 sequences, 10% to 15% observed once, and the top ten hold 0.45% to 0.6%. Overall study findings and caveats: Some of these motif variants have turned up before, in reports on reactive arthritis synovial fluid and blood. As reported, disease-linked clones showed significant enrichment in matched ankylosing spondylitis synovial fluid. Ankylosing spondylitis blood appeared to carry a characteristic TCR beta motif of roughly 8 highly homologous variants.

The TCR originated in a male donor with ankylosing spondylitis. Sequenced input: blood, either unsorted or a sorted T cell fraction (not recorded which). The chain joins TRBV20-1 to TRBJ1-3, with D uncertain. The CDR3 region has the DNA TGCAGTGCCCGCGACACTCTAAAGTCCCTCTCTGGAAACACCATATATTTT. As protein: CSARDTLKSLSGNTIYF.